This TCR beta chain stems from a study of metastatic and nonmetastatic thyroid tumors. This clone was detected only a few times. TCRdb recomputed clones from the PCR reads via MiXCR. The sample lists almost 70,000 clones, 13% to 15% occurring once. Prior to thyroid surgery, none of the patients had received any treatment. This CDR3 is 12 amino acids long. Trimming stripped 5 bases from V and 5 bases from J, with 8 bases between. The germline V gene has CDR1 SGHDN and CDR2 FVKESK. The source is a male donor with papillary thyroid cancer or a benign thyroid nodule (not recorded which). Some clones in this sample may be carry-over from other donors' samples. Sequenced input: blood. The chain combines TRBV14 with TRBJ2-3; D assignment may be TRBD1 or TRBD2 (5 bases each). In DNA, the CDR3 is TGTGCCAGCAGCACGGGACGAGATACGCAGTATTTT. Translation: CASSTGRDTQYF.